Listed below are T cell receptor beta chains from one sample, sequenced in a study of CD8+ T cells in alopecia areata. Some clones are missing from TCRdb's copy, which holds only in-frame ones; the method was immunoSEQ multiplex PCR. The repertoire holds 95,000 to 150,000 clones, with 47% as singletons. The specimen was NKG2D-low CD8+ T cells sorted from blood. These receptors were taken from a human donor with alopecia areata. Both conserved end residues are part of each CDR3. The D gene is left open where the match is weak.

cdr3_aa	v_call	d_call	j_call
CASSRTVNEKLFF	TRBV27	.	TRBJ1-4
CASMDYDNEQFF	TRBV2	.	TRBJ2-1
CASSLDPGGPNTQYF	TRBV7-2	.	TRBJ2-3
CASTPGLGQFF	TRBV19	TRBD2	TRBJ2-1
CASSLWTGHTEAFF	TRBV27	.	TRBJ1-1
CASSPRAGPGFNEQFF	TRBV9	TRBD2	TRBJ2-1
CSVNTGVYGYTF	TRBV29-1	TRBD1	TRBJ1-2
CSAADEYEQYF	TRBV20-1	.	TRBJ2-7
CASSQDPGFNYGYTF	TRBV4-1	.	TRBJ1-2
CASIRGGEQFF	TRBV6-5	.	TRBJ2-1
CASSSRTSGISEQYF	TRBV28	TRBD2	TRBJ2-7
CSLLAGNQETQYF	TRBV29-1	TRBD2	TRBJ2-5
CSVEGGFETQYF	TRBV29-1	TRBD2	TRBJ2-5
CASSQRLANEQFF	TRBV28	TRBD2	TRBJ2-1
CSVENTEAFF	TRBV29-1	.	TRBJ1-1
CSVDQTNTEAFF	TRBV29-1	.	TRBJ1-1
CASQEQGNEKLFF	TRBV13	.	TRBJ1-4
CSVVRGNTGELFF	TRBV29-1	.	TRBJ2-2